This T cell receptor (beta chain) was captured by sequencing in a study of technical replicates of blood from a few donors. Clones were read by immunoSEQ multiplex PCR, and TCRdb kept only the in-frame ones, dropping some. The sample includes about 80,000 clones, about 91% of them seen just once. Germline V lookup: CDR1 SGHDN, CDR2 FVKESK. V was trimmed by 1 base and J by 4 bases, leaving 13 bases between them. The CDR3 is 16 amino acids. V gene TRBV14 combines with J gene TRBJ2-2, with D possibly matching TRBD2 (7 bases). This TCR was recovered from a human donor in good health. The sequencing input was T cells isolated from PBMCs. The CDR3 DNA sequence: TGTGCCAGCAGCCAAGTGCCCGGGGGGCGCACCGGGGAGCTGTTTTTT. Its protein is CASSQVPGGRTGELFF.